A selection of T cell receptor beta chains follows, all from one sample in a study of T cell responses to AZD1222 COVID-19 vaccine. Here immunoSEQ multiplex PCR was the method, and the copy in TCRdb shows in-frame clones only, minus some. The repertoire includes 95,000 to 150,000 clones, approximately 86% of them detected once, and 5.5% to 8% sits in the top ten. This sample comprised peripheral blood, obtained on day 0 of AZD1222 vaccination. The receptors shown here come from an adult in good health. The CDR3 runs from the conserved cysteine through the conserved F or W. D genes are given only for firm matches. Expanded clones are given a class, and other clones once, few, many or no size at all.

>-|TRBD1|TRBV6-6|TRBJ2-1
CASSNTGARNEQFF
TGTGCCAGCAGTAATACAGGGGCCCGCAATGAGCAGTTCTTC
>-|-|TRBV28|TRBJ1-1
CASSPWATAKEKAFF
TGTGCCAGCAGTCCATGGGCTACCGCTAAGGAAAAAGCTTTCTTT
>few|TRBD1|TRBV4-3|TRBJ2-7
CASSPNGQDSAYEQYF
TGCGCCAGCAGCCCGAATGGACAGGATTCCGCCTACGAGCAGTACTTC
>-|-|TRBV27|TRBJ1-2
CASSLSLLGGSYGYTF
TGTGCCAGCAGTTTATCGCTTTTAGGAGGAAGCTATGGCTACACCTTC
>-|-|TRBV7-8|TRBJ1-2
CASSSPNYGYTF
TGTGCCAGCAGCTCGCCGAACTATGGCTACACCTTC
>-|-|TRBV14|TRBJ1-2
CASSGSRYGYTF
TGTGCCAGCAGTGGCAGCCGGTATGGCTACACCTTC
>-|-|TRBV5-6|TRBJ1-5
CASSLLDSHQPQHF
TGTGCCAGCAGCTTGTTGGACTCTCATCAGCCCCAGCATTTT
>-|-|TRBV2|TRBJ2-5
CASGNPGPQETQYF
TGTGCCAGCGGGAATCCGGGACCTCAAGAGACCCAGTACTTC
>-|-|TRBV18|TRBJ1-1
CASSPEGGNTEAFF
TGTGCCAGCTCTCCGGAAGGGGGGAACACTGAAGCTTTCTTT
>-|-|TRBV3-1/TRBV3-2|TRBJ2-6
CASSQDLGGANVLTF
TGTGCCAGCAGCCAAGATCTGGGGGGGGCCAACGTCCTGACTTTC
>-|-|TRBV7-7|TRBJ2-1
CASSLIGPGSYNEQFF
TGTGCCAGCAGCTTAATAGGTCCGGGCTCCTACAATGAGCAGTTCTTC
>-|TRBD1|TRBV5-1|TRBJ2-7
CASSLGQGAYEQYF
TGCGCCAGCAGCTTGGGACAGGGGGCCTACGAGCAGTACTTC
>-|-|TRBV6-1|TRBJ2-1
CASSEVGQPYNEQFF
TGTGCCAGCAGTGAAGTCGGGCAGCCATACAATGAGCAGTTCTTC
>-|TRBD1|TRBV7-2|TRBJ1-3
CASSLAQGRDRGNGNTIYF
TGTGCCAGCAGCTTAGCGCAGGGGAGGGACAGGGGTAATGGAAACACCATATATTTT
>many|-|TRBV15|TRBJ1-6
CATSSGEGYNSPLHF
TGTGCCACCAGCTCCGGGGAGGGCTATAATTCACCCCTCCACTTT
>-|-|TRBV11-3|TRBJ2-3
CASSVGRATDTQYF
TGTGCCAGCAGCGTCGGCCGCGCGACAGATACGCAGTATTTT
>-|TRBD1|TRBV4-1|TRBJ1-3
CASSQVGQGEGNTIYF
TGCGCCAGCAGCCAAGTCGGCCAGGGGGAGGGAAACACCATATATTTT
>-|-|TRBV6-5|TRBJ2-5
CASSYGLRGAETQYF
TGTGCCAGCAGTTACGGACTTCGCGGGGCAGAGACCCAGTACTTC
>-|-|TRBV6-1|TRBJ1-2
CASSEVPDRHYGYTF
TGTGCCAGCAGTGAAGTTCCCGACAGGCACTATGGCTACACCTTC
>once|-|TRBV19|TRBJ2-1
CASSRQRSYNEQFF
TGTGCCAGTAGTCGCCAGCGCTCCTACAATGAGCAGTTCTTC
>-|-|TRBV6-1|TRBJ2-1
CASSAASGGRPNEQFF
TGTGCCAGCAGTGCCGCCAGCGGAGGGAGACCCAATGAGCAGTTCTTC